This T cell receptor (beta chain) was captured in a study of CXCR3-negative and CXCR3-positive naive CD8 T cells. Study-wide findings and caveats: The TRB CDR3s that CXCR3-positive naive cells carried were more hydrophobic than those of CXCR3-negative naive cells.

The CDR3 is made up of 17 amino acids. With regard to this clonotype: Its antigen remains unidentified.

Via 5' RACE with UMI labels, TRB cDNA libraries were prepared. TCRdb reanalyzed the 5' RACE reads, giving one entry per CDR3 protein sequence and no DNA. This table lists about 150,000 distinct CDR3 sequences. The V gene is TRBV12-3 or TRBV12-4, the J gene TRBJ2-7; TCRdb selects TRBD1, and the lack of DNA leaves this call unchecked. The clonotype comes from a human donor in good health. Some clones in this sample may be carry-over from other donors' samples. Sample: naive CXCR3+ CD8+ T cells from blood. The subset is: CD45RO-CCR7+CD27+CD95- naive CD8+ T cells expressing CXCR3 (TNR3+). The CDR3 loop is CASSLSLAGGRSYEQYF.